The clone carrying this T cell receptor beta chain has just a few counts. Its target is unknown. These data belong to a study of T cells after yellow fever vaccination. Broader study findings: Subsequent booster samples again held most clones from primary vaccination (96% CD4, approximately 86% CD8).

It was through 5'RACE template switching that TCR cDNA was made, with a universal primer site and UMIs added. TCRdb analysed the 5' RACE reads with MiXCR anew, one entry per CDR3 protein. Of 80,000 to 100,000 distinct CDR3 sequences detected, about 5.8% appear once; the ten largest clones hold about 38%. Deletions cut 2 bases from V and 2 bases from J, with 18 bases between. From germline, CDR1 is SEHNR and CDR2 FQNEAQ (reference sequence). The CDR3 has 17 amino acids. Sample: CD8+ T cells sorted from PBMCs, taken 10 days after the yellow fever booster vaccination. The V and J genes are TRBV7-9 and TRBJ2-5; D might be TRBD2 (5 bases). This clonotype was obtained from a man in his late teens or twenties who received the YFV17D yellow fever vaccine. This chain's CDR3 is CASSLPIGLDWQETQYF. The CDR3 DNA sequence: TGTGCCAGCAGCTTACCCATCGGGCTGGACTGGCAAGAGACCCAGTACTTC.